Given below is one TCR beta chain in context. The sample is drawn from a study of T cells in Graves' hyperthyroidism and ophthalmopathy. There were TCR beta CDR3 regions amplified from RNA transcripts. TCR CDR3 underwent first-round RT-PCR with the HTBI primer set. Each CDR3 protein is one row after TCRdb ran MiXCR on the multiplex PCR reads. The table records more than 550,000 distinct CDR3 sequences, 17% of them present only once. The germline V gene has CDR1 LNHNV and CDR2 YYDKDF (reference sequence). This CDR3 has 14 amino acids. Trimming pared 5 bases from V and 3 bases from J, leaving 12 bases between.

This sequence joins TRBV15 and TRBJ2-3, with a tentative D call TRBD2 (5 bases). Sequencing was done on a sample of blood. The receptor was isolated from a man between 45 and 60 years old with Graves' hyperthyroidism. For the CDR3, the DNA is TGTGCCACCAGCGACCCCTCGGGGACAGATACGCAGTATTTT. Encoded protein: CATSDPSGTDTQYF.